The rows below give T cell receptor beta chains drawn from one sample of a study of T cells in Graves' hyperthyroidism and ophthalmopathy. TCRdb passed the multiplex PCR reads through MiXCR, listing each CDR3 protein once. Here the sample spans 250,000 to 400,000 distinct CDR3 sequences, roughly an eighth being singletons. What was sequenced was blood. These receptors originate from a woman aged 40 to 50 with Graves' ophthalmopathy. CDR3s include the opening cysteine and the closing phenylalanine or tryptophan. The order of the fields is CDR3 protein, CDR3 DNA, V gene, D gene, J gene, clone size. A D gene is named only where the DNA matches it firmly. Clone size appears in some rows only: once, few, many, or a class for an expanded clone.

CDR3aa: CASGYRVPNSGANVLTF; CDR3nt: TGTGCCAGCGGGTACAGGGTCCCTAACTCTGGGGCCAACGTCCTGACTTTC; v_gene: TRBV2; d_gene: .; j_gene: TRBJ2-6; abundance: .
CDR3aa: CASSPLRGPYNEQFF; CDR3nt: TGTGCCAGCAGCCCTTTACGGGGGCCTTACAATGAGCAGTTCTTC; v_gene: TRBV3-1; d_gene: .; j_gene: TRBJ2-1; abundance: many
CDR3aa: CASSQDRGAVGGYTF; CDR3nt: TGCGCCAGCAGCCAAGATCGGGGGGCCGTAGGTGGCTACACCTTC; v_gene: TRBV4-1; d_gene: .; j_gene: TRBJ1-2; abundance: .
CDR3aa: CASSIFAGMNTEAFF; CDR3nt: TGTGCCAGTAGTATATTCGCCGGGATGAACACTGAAGCTTTCTTT; v_gene: TRBV19; d_gene: .; j_gene: TRBJ1-1; abundance: many
CDR3aa: CASSELAGGPGGELFF; CDR3nt: TGTGCCAGCAGTGAACTAGCGGGGGGGCCCGGCGGGGAGCTGTTTTTT; v_gene: TRBV25-1; d_gene: TRBD2; j_gene: TRBJ2-2; abundance: many
CDR3aa: CSASPGGLAGGTDTQYF; CDR3nt: TGCAGTGCTAGTCCAGGGGGCCTAGCGGGCGGCACAGATACGCAGTATTTT; v_gene: TRBV20-1; d_gene: .; j_gene: TRBJ2-3; abundance: many
CDR3aa: CASSPNPGTGIDGYTF; CDR3nt: TGTGCCAGCAGTCCCAATCCCGGGACGGGGATCGATGGCTACACCTTC; v_gene: TRBV28; d_gene: .; j_gene: TRBJ1-2; abundance: few
CDR3aa: CASSVGQGATTRQPQHF; CDR3nt: TGTGCCAGCAGTGTAGGGCAGGGGGCAACTACGAGGCAGCCCCAGCATTTT; v_gene: TRBV6-1; d_gene: TRBD1; j_gene: TRBJ1-5; abundance: many
CDR3aa: CSVEDQSTRIYGYTF; CDR3nt: TGCAGCGTTGAAGATCAGTCAACCAGAATCTATGGCTACACCTTC; v_gene: TRBV29-1; d_gene: .; j_gene: TRBJ1-2; abundance: few
CDR3aa: CATRQPTNYGYTF; CDR3nt: TGTGCCACCCGACAGCCGACTAACTATGGCTACACCTTC; v_gene: TRBV6-1; d_gene: .; j_gene: TRBJ1-2; abundance: many
CDR3aa: CASNSGHLRETQYF; CDR3nt: TGTGCCAGTAACTCCGGACATTTACGAGAGACCCAGTACTTC; v_gene: TRBV19; d_gene: .; j_gene: TRBJ2-5; abundance: .
CDR3aa: CASRAGSRNQPQHF; CDR3nt: TGTGCCAGTAGGGCAGGGTCAAGAAATCAGCCCCAGCATTTT; v_gene: TRBV19; d_gene: .; j_gene: TRBJ1-5; abundance: few
CDR3aa: CASSLEVAGINEQFF; CDR3nt: TGTGCCAGCAGCTTGGAGGTAGCGGGAATAAATGAGCAGTTCTTC; v_gene: TRBV5-5; d_gene: TRBD2; j_gene: TRBJ2-1; abundance: .
CDR3aa: CAGSAGRDGNTIYF; CDR3nt: TGTGCCGGCTCCGCGGGGCGGGATGGAAACACCATATATTTT; v_gene: TRBV10-3; d_gene: .; j_gene: TRBJ1-3; abundance: few
CDR3aa: CASSPEGSSYNEQFF; CDR3nt: TGCGCCAGTTCCCCGGAGGGGAGCTCCTACAATGAGCAGTTCTTC; v_gene: TRBV5-1; d_gene: .; j_gene: TRBJ2-1; abundance: .
CDR3aa: CSARGAFRPGTAYSNQPQHF; CDR3nt: TGCAGTGCTAGAGGCGCGTTTCGTCCTGGGACAGCCTATAGCAATCAGCCCCAGCATTTT; v_gene: TRBV20-1; d_gene: TRBD1; j_gene: TRBJ1-5; abundance: .
CDR3aa: CASRRGDNEQFF; CDR3nt: TGCGCCAGCAGGAGAGGCGACAATGAGCAGTTCTTC; v_gene: TRBV5-1; d_gene: .; j_gene: TRBJ2-1; abundance: .
CDR3aa: CASRPTRGWGETQYF; CDR3nt: TGTGCCAGCAGGCCGACTAGGGGTTGGGGAGAGACCCAGTACTTC; v_gene: TRBV28; d_gene: .; j_gene: TRBJ2-5; abundance: many
CDR3aa: CASYTWAGSSYGYTF; CDR3nt: TGTGCCAGCTACACATGGGCAGGAAGTTCCTATGGCTACACCTTC; v_gene: TRBV3-1; d_gene: .; j_gene: TRBJ1-2; abundance: .
CDR3aa: CASSTRRGIETQYF; CDR3nt: TGTGCCAGCAGCACGCGCCGCGGAATAGAGACCCAGTACTTC; v_gene: TRBV7-2; d_gene: .; j_gene: TRBJ2-5; abundance: many
CDR3aa: CASSIPSGTSGTDTQYF; CDR3nt: TGTGCCAGTAGTATACCTTCCGGGACTAGCGGGACCGATACGCAGTATTTT; v_gene: TRBV19; d_gene: TRBD2; j_gene: TRBJ2-3; abundance: .
CDR3aa: CASSLPGQGLQKLFF; CDR3nt: TGTGCCAGCAGCCTACCGGGACAGGGGTTGCAAAAACTGTTTTTT; v_gene: TRBV7-2; d_gene: TRBD1; j_gene: TRBJ1-4; abundance: .
CDR3aa: CASTQGNQPQHF; CDR3nt: TGTGCCAGTACTCAGGGGAATCAGCCCCAGCATTTT; v_gene: TRBV19; d_gene: .; j_gene: TRBJ1-5; abundance: many
CDR3aa: CSARDLGTGFEQYF; CDR3nt: TGCAGTGCTAGAGATCTTGGGACAGGATTCGAGCAGTACTTC; v_gene: TRBV20-1; d_gene: TRBD1; j_gene: TRBJ2-7; abundance: few
CDR3aa: CASSPNSYERYF; CDR3nt: TGTGCCAGCTCACCCAACTCCTACGAGCGGTACTTC; v_gene: TRBV18; d_gene: .; j_gene: TRBJ2-7; abundance: .
CDR3aa: CASSLGGNGELFF; CDR3nt: TGTGCCAGCAGTTTGGGAGGCAACGGGGAGCTGTTTTTT; v_gene: TRBV28; d_gene: .; j_gene: TRBJ2-2; abundance: .
CDR3aa: CASSQLGGTEAFF; CDR3nt: TGTGCCAGCAGCCAACTAGGGGGCACTGAAGCTTTCTTT; v_gene: TRBV3-1; d_gene: .; j_gene: TRBJ1-1; abundance: many